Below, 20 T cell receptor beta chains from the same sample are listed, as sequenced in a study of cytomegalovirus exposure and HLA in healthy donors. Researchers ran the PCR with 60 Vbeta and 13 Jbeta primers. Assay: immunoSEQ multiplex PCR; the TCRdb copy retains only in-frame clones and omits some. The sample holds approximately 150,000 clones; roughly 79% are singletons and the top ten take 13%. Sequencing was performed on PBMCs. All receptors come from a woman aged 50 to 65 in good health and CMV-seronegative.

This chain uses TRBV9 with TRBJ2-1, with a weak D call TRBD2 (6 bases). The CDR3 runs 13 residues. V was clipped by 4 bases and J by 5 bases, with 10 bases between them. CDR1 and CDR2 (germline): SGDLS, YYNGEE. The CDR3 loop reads CASSTGTHNEQFF. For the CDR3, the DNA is TGTGCCAGCAGCACCGGGACTCACAATGAGCAGTTCTTC.

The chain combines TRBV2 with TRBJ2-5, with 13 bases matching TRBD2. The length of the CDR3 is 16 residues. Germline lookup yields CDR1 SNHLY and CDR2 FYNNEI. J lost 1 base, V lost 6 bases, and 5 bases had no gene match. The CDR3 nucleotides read TGTGCCAGCAGCCCCCGGACTAGCGGGGGCCAAGAGACCCAGTACTTC. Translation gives CASSPRTSGGQETQYF.

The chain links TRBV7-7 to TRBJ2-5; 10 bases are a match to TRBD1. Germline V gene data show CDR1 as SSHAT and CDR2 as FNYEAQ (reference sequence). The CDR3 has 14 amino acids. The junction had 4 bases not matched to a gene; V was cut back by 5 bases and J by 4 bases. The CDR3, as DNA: TGTGCCAGCAGCCAGGGACAGGGGAGAGAGACCCAGTACTTC. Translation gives CASSQGQGRETQYF. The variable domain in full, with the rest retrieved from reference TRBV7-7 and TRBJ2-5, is GAGVSQSPRYKVTKRGQDVTLRCDPISSHATLYWYQQALGQGPEFLTYFNYEAQPDKSGLPSDRFSAERPEGSISTLTIQRTEQRDSAMYRCASSQGQGRETQYFGPGTRLLVL.

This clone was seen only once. CDR3: CASRRQAGQPQHF. Here the CDR3 DNA reads TGTGCCAGCAGGAGACAGGCAGGACAGCCCCAGCATTTT. The V call is TRBV6-5, the J call TRBJ1-5; tentatively, D is TRBD1 (6 bases). Looked up from germline, CDR1 is MNHEY and CDR2 is SVGAGI. CDR3 length: 13 residues. V was clipped by 6 bases and J by 7 bases, with 13 bases between them.

The CDR3 DNA reads TGCAGTGCAAGACTGCGTTTAGGCTACACCTTC. Translation: CSARLRLGYTF. The rearrangement joins TRBV20-1 to TRBJ1-2; D unclear. CDR1 and CDR2 from the germline V gene are DFQATT and SNEGSKA (reference sequence). The V end was cut by 6 bases, the J end by 8 bases, with 13 bases between. CDR3 length equals 11 residues.

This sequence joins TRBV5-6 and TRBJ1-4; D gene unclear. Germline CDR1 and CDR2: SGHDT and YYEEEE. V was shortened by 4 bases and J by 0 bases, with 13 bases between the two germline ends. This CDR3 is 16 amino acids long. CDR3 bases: TGTGCCAGCAGCCTCACACCGTATGCAACTAATGAAAAACTGTTTTTT. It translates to CASSLTPYATNEKLFF.

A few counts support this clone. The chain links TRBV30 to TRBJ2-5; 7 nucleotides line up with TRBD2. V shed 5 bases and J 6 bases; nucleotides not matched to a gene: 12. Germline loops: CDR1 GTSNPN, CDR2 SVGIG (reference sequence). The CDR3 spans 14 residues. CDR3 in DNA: TGTGCCTGGGGGGGGGAGAGGGGTGGCAAGACCCAGTACTTC. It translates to CAWGGERGGKTQYF.

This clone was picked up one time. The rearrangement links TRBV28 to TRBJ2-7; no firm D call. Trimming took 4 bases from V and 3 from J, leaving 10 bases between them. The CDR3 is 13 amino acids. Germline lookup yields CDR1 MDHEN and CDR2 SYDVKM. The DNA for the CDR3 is TGTGCCAGCAGTTCGACTCCTAACTACGAGCAGTACTTC. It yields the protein CASSSTPNYEQYF.

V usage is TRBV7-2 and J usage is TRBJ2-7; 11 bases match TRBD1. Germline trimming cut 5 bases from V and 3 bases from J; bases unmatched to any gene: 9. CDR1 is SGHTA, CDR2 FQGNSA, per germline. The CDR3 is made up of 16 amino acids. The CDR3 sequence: CASSPRGQGGDYEQYF. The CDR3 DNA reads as TGTGCCAGCAGCCCCCGGGGACAGGGGGGTGACTACGAGCAGTACTTC.

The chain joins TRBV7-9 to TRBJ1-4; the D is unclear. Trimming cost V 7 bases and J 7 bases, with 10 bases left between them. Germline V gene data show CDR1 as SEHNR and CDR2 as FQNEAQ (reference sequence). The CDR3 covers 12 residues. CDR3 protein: CASTPSGEKLFF. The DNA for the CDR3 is TGTGCCAGCACTCCTTCGGGTGAAAAACTGTTTTTT.

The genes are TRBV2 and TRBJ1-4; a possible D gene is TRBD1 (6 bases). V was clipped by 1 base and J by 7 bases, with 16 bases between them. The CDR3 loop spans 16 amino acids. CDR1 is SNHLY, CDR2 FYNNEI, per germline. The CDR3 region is CASSEGRGGIGEKLFF. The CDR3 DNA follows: TGTGCCAGCAGTGAAGGTCGTGGGGGCATAGGTGAAAAACTGTTTTTT.

The CDR3 nucleotides are TGTGCCAGCTCACCACCCTCGACTGTTAACTATGGCTACACCTTC. Amino acids: CASSPPSTVNYGYTF. The rearrangement joins TRBV18 to TRBJ1-2; D remains unclear. This CDR3 comprises 15 residues. Trimming removed 0 bases from V and 1 base from J, with 9 bases in between. The germline V gene has CDR1 KGHSH and CDR2 LQKENI.

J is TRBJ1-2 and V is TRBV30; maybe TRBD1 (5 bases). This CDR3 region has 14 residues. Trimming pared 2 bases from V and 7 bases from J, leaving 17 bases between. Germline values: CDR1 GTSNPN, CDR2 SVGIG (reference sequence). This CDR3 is CAWSLTQGSRGYTF. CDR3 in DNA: TGTGCCTGGAGTCTTACTCAGGGTTCGCGTGGCTACACCTTC.

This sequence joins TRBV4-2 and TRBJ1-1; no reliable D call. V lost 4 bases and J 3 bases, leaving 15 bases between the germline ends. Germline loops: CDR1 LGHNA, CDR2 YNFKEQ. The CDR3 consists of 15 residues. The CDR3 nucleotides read TGTGCCAGCAGCCTTCGATCTCCGCCGGACACTGAAGCTTTCTTT. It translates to CASSLRSPPDTEAFF.

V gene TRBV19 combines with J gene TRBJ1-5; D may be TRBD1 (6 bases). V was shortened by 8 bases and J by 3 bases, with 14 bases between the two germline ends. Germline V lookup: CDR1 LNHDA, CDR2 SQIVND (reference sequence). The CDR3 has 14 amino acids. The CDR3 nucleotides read TGTGCCAGTCACGCCGGACAGAACAATCAGCCCCAGCATTTT. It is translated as CASHAGQNNQPQHF. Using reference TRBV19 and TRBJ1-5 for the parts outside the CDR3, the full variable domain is DGGITQSPKYLFRKEGQNVTLSCEQNLNHDAMYWYRQDPGQGLRLIYYSQIVNDFQKGDIAEGYSVSREKKESFPLTVTSAQKNPTAFYLCASHAGQNNQPQHFGDGTRLSIL.

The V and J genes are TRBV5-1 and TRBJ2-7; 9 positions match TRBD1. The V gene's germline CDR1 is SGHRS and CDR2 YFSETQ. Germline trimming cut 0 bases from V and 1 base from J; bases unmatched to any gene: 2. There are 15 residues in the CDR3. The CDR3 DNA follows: TGCGCCAGCAGCTTGGGGACAGGGGTATCCTACGAGCAGTACTTC. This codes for CASSLGTGVSYEQYF.

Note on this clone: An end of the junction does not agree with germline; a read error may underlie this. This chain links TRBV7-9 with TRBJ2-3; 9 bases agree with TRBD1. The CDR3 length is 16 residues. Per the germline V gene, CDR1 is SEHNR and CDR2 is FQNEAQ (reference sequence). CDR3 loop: CSSSRSGTGRTDTQYF. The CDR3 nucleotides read TGTTCCAGCAGCCGAAGTGGGACAGGGAGGACAGATACGCAGTATTTT.

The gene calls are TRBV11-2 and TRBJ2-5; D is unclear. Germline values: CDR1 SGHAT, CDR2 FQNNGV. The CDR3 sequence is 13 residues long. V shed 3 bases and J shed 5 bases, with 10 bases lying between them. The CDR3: CASSFVPAETQYF. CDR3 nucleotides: TGTGCCAGCAGCTTTGTCCCAGCGGAGACCCAGTACTTC.

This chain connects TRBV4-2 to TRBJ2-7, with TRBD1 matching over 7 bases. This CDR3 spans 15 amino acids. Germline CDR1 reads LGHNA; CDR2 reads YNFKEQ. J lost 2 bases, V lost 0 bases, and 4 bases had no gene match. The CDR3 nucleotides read TGTGCCAGCAGCCAAGATCGGGGACAGCCCTACGAGCAGTACTTC. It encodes CASSQDRGQPYEQYF.

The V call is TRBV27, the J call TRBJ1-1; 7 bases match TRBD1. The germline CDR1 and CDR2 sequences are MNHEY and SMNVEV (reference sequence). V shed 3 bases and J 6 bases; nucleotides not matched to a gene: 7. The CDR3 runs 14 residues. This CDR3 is CASSFSEDRAEAFF. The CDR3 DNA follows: TGTGCCAGCAGTTTTTCGGAAGACAGGGCTGAAGCTTTCTTT.